This TCR beta chain emerged from a study of T cell changes during pregnancy in multiple sclerosis. The data were produced by immunoSEQ multiplex PCR, yet TCRdb's version contains in-frame clones alone and is incomplete. The repertoire holds tens of thousands of clones, 90% to 95% seen once, with 0.13% to 0.15% in the top ten. The CDR3 contains 17 residues. V dropped 0 bases and J dropped 7 bases, with 22 bases sitting between them. CDR1 and CDR2 from the germline V gene are MGHDK and SYGVNS. The chain uses TRBV25-1 and TRBJ2-7; possible D gene TRBD2, 5 bases. Material: CD4+ T cells from peripheral blood mononuclear cells, obtained after pregnancy. The sequence was collected from a female donor with multiple sclerosis, enrolled in a pregnancy study. DNA of the CDR3: TGTGCCAGCAGTGAATATGCAACGGGAATGCTCCCAGCAGAGCAGTACTTC. Its protein product is CASSEYATGMLPAEQYF.